A single sample gave rise to the 14 T cell receptor beta chains below, sequenced in a study of T-cell reconstitution after alpha-beta-depleted transplantation in children. Library preparation (for TCRbeta) was performed with unique molecular identifiers. TCRdb reprocessed the PCR reads with MiXCR, giving one entry per CDR3 protein. The repertoire holds 490,000 or so distinct CDR3 sequences, with approximately 12% as singletons. The sample in question was PBMCs from the stem cell graft donor, obtained from the stem cell graft. These receptors came from a human donor who donated a stem cell graft to a child with combined immunodeficiency.

This clonotype occurred many times. This chain joins TRBV5-1 and TRBJ2-1, with 10 bases identical to TRBD1. Per germline, CDR1 SGHRS and CDR2 YFSETQ. After removal of 0 bases from V and 5 bases from J, the junction contained 5 bases not matched to a gene. CDR3 length: 16 residues. For the CDR3, the DNA is TGCGCCAGCAGCTTGGGAGGGACAGGGGCCCACAATGAGCAGTTCTTC. This encodes CASSLGGTGAHNEQFF.

This clonotype was recorded a few times. J is TRBJ2-3 and V is TRBV5-1; 11 nucleotides align to TRBD1. Trimming cost V 4 bases and J 4 bases; bases outside gene matches: 2. Germline CDR1 reads SGHRS; CDR2 reads YFSETQ. The CDR3 loop spans 14 amino acids. The CDR3 reads CASSGGQGADTQYF. The CDR3, as DNA: TGCGCCAGCAGCGGGGGACAGGGGGCAGATACGCAGTATTTT.

This clonotype occurred a few times. This chain uses TRBV20-1 with TRBJ2-3, with D unresolved. V lost 6 bases and J lost 5, with 6 bases in between. This CDR3 spans 10 amino acids. Germline V gene lookup returns CDR1 DFQATT and CDR2 SNEGSKA (reference sequence). CDR3 loop: CSAYRDTQYF. DNA of the CDR3: TGCAGTGCCTACCGAGATACGCAGTATTTT.

The chain uses TRBV2 and TRBJ2-5; no clear D. CDR3 size: 12 residues. Per the germline V gene, CDR1 is SNHLY and CDR2 is FYNNEI. With 6 bases removed from V and 3 bases from J, the gap between germline ends came to 8 bases. Here the CDR3 DNA reads TGTGCCAGCAGAGGGCCAGAAGAGACCCAGTACTTC. It is translated as CASRGPEETQYF.

For this clonotype: A much larger clonotype is one base distant, so this may be a read error. V and J are TRBV6-2 or TRBV6-3 and TRBJ2-1; the match to TRBD2 covers 8 bases. Trimming at V came to 4 bases and at J to 0 bases, leaving 2 bases not matched to a gene. The germline V gene has CDR1 MNHEY and CDR2 SVGEGT. This CDR3 is built from 15 residues. The CDR3 protein is CASSSAGASYNEQFF. For the CDR3, the DNA is TGTGCCAGCAGTTCAGCGGGGGCCTCCTACAATGAGCAGTTCTTC.

The chain is built from TRBV7-9 and TRBJ2-5, with 7 bases identical to TRBD1. Germline assignment: CDR1 SEHNR and CDR2 FQNEAQ (reference sequence). The CDR3 has 16 amino acids. Trimming at V came to 5 bases and at J to 5 bases, leaving 14 bases not matched to a gene. The CDR3 protein is CASSPRSTGFSETQYF. In DNA, the CDR3 is TGTGCCAGCAGCCCGCGCTCGACAGGGTTCAGTGAGACCCAGTACTTC.

The table lists this clonotype with many counts. This chain links TRBV7-9 with TRBJ1-6; no clear D gene. Germline lookup yields CDR1 SEHNR and CDR2 FQNEAQ (reference sequence). The CDR3 covers 13 residues. V dropped 9 bases and J dropped 5 bases, with 11 bases sitting between them. The CDR3 bases are TGTGCCAGTTCCGAGCTGGATAATTCACCCCTCCACTTT. This gives the protein CASSELDNSPLHF.

This clonotype has a count of ten or more. The chain couples TRBV6-4 to TRBJ2-3; D gene ambiguous. This CDR3 comprises 13 residues. Trimming shortened V by 2 bases and J by 0 bases, and 3 bases separated the two germline ends. Germline CDR1 is MRHNA and CDR2 is SNTAGT. CDR3: CASSDGSTDTQYF. Here the CDR3 DNA reads TGTGCCAGCAGTGACGGTAGCACAGATACGCAGTATTTT.

The rearrangement links TRBV4-3 to TRBJ2-1; 10 bases are shared with TRBD2. This CDR3 has 19 residues. Germline V CDR1 and CDR2: LGHNA, YSLEER. V lost 1 base to trimming and J lost 0 bases; unmatched junction nucleotides: 9. CDR3 sequence: CASSQVGISGRSSYNEQFF. In DNA form, the CDR3 reads TGCGCCAGCAGCCAAGTCGGTATTAGCGGGAGGTCCTCCTACAATGAGCAGTTCTTC.

CDR3 DNA sequence: TGTGCCAGCAGTTACTCGAGGACTAGCGGGAGCGATTCCTACAATGAGCAGTTCTTC. Its protein product is CASSYSRTSGSDSYNEQFF. The chain recombines TRBV6-2 or TRBV6-3 with TRBJ2-1; the match to TRBD2 covers 13 bases. CDR1 is MNHEY and CDR2 is SVGEGT in the germline V gene. V lost 0 bases and J lost 1; bases outside the gene matches: 6. The CDR3 is 19 amino acids.

The chain joins TRBV12-3 or TRBV12-4 to TRBJ1-5; 7 bases map to TRBD1. Losses at the gene ends were 6 bases for V and 2 bases for J; bases not matched to a gene: 10. This CDR3 contains 16 residues. CDR3 loop: CASSSQGRSGNQPQHF. CDR3 sequence (DNA): TGTGCCAGCAGCTCACAGGGGAGGAGTGGCAATCAGCCCCAGCATTTT.

This chain joins TRBV5-4 and TRBJ1-2; TRBD1 aligns across 10 bases. CDR1 is SGHNT and CDR2 is YYREEE in the germline V gene (reference sequence). After removal of 4 bases from V and 1 base from J, the junction contained 4 bases not matched to a gene. The CDR3 has 15 residues. CDR3 protein: CASSPGTGDNYGYTF. The CDR3 DNA reads TGTGCCAGCAGCCCCGGGACAGGGGATAACTATGGCTACACCTTC.

V usage is TRBV7-2 and J usage is TRBJ2-7, with 8 bases identical to TRBD1. The CDR3 extends over 14 amino acids. V lost 7 bases to trimming and J lost 3 bases; unmatched junction nucleotides: 8. Germline lookup yields CDR1 SGHTA and CDR2 FQGNSA. The CDR3 bases are TGTGCCAGCACCCGGACAGGGAGGAACTACGAGCAGTACTTC. Amino acids: CASTRTGRNYEQYF.

This clonotype was found a few times. The V call is TRBV15, the J call TRBJ1-2, with D possibly matching TRBD1 (5 bases). The CDR3 covers 15 residues. The germline V gene has CDR1 LNHNV and CDR2 YYDKDF (reference sequence). V lost 0 bases to trimming and J lost 4 bases, with 12 bases between them. In DNA, the CDR3 is TGTGCCACCAGCAGAGATTGGGGCGGGAGCTATGGCTACACCTTC. The encoded protein is CATSRDWGGSYGYTF.